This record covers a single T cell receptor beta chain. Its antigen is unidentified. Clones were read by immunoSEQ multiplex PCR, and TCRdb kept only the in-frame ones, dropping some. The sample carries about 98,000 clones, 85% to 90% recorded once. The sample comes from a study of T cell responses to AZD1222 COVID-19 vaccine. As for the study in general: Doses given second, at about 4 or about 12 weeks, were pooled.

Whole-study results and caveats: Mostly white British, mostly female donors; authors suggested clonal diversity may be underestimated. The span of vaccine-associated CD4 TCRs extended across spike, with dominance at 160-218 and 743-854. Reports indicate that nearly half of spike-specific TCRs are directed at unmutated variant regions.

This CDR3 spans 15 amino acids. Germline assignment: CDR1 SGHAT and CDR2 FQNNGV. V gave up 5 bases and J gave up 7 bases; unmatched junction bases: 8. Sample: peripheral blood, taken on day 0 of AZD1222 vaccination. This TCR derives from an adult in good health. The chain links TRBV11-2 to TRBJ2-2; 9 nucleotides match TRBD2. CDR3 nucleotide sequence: TGTGCCAGCAGCACCGGGACTAGCCTCGGCGGGGAGCTGTTTTTT. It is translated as CASSTGTSLGGELFF.